This TCR beta chain originates from a study of blood T cell repertoires in COVID-19 (dated by TCRdb to 2019 to 2021). Study-wide context: Samples from collaborators originated in the United States, Italy and Spain and spanned both the acute and convalescent phases of COVID-19. The prospective study material was composed of cDNA or gDNA derived from T cells, B-cell-depleted T cells, or PBMCs. Subjects who had been exposed to COVID-19, were actively infected with it, or had recovered from it provided the deeply sampled blood TCRbeta repertoires that made up the dataset. The repertoires were released in a freely available public database meant as a resource for research on the immune response to SARS-CoV-2. The samples were drawn from the first 160 participants of the ongoing ImmuneRACE study and from 950 to 1,500 subjects provided by 6 global collaborators. Sample metadata almost always included a de-identified subject ID, COVID-19 status, age in years and sex. HLA class I and class II types, where available, came from metadata supplied by the sample provider rather than from assay-based typing.

TCRbeta CDR3 regions were amplified from genomic DNA using the immunoSEQ Assay, a bias-controlled multiplex PCR. The paper's processing steps were these. The number of nucleated cells in each sample was estimated from the amplification of reference gene primers within the assay. Sequence reads were collapsed and filtered to measure the absolute abundance of every unique TCRbeta CDR3 rearrangement. For each sample, productive Simpson clonality was calculated by taking the square root of Simpson's diversity index across productive rearrangements. TCRdb re-hosts the immuneACCESS table, in-frame sequences only. Its copies lack some clones; in the studies checked, an unresolved V gene accounts for under half of them, and the cause for the rest is not known. V, J and clone size derive from that table, while D and trimming were established from the DNA sequence. The sample yields about 130,000 clones; around 86% were counted once. Of the sample, under 20% falls within the top ten clones.

The paper as a whole reports these results and caveats: The quantity of clinical and demographic metadata differed by source and by participant and was supplied without curation.

Participants in the prospective study were aged 18 to 89 years, lived in 20 to 25 United States geographic areas, and enrolled through a virtual design. Cohort assignment in the prospective study relied on participant-reported clinical history from a screening survey and a study questionnaire. Recovered participants in ImmuneRACE Cohort 3 were defined by two consecutive negative NP/OP PCR tests, clearance by a healthcare professional, or resolution of symptoms. In the prospective study, whole blood, serum and a nasopharyngeal or oropharyngeal swab were collected from each participant by mobile phlebotomists. Prospective study participants could optionally give additional blood draws and questionnaires over an approximately two-month period. Blood samples from the prospective study were shipped frozen or at room temperature prior to DNA extraction. This clone was observed a single time. Which antigen it targets is not known. Nothing much larger sits one base from this clone, and base qualities are not available.

The sequence came from a man aged 25 to 40 who had recovered from COVID-19. Sequenced: PBMCs or T cells enriched from blood (not recorded which).

Here is the DNA: TGTGCCAGCGGCGGACTAGCGGGGCTGAGCTCCTACAATGAGCAGTTCTTC. It is translated as CASGGLAGLSSYNEQFF. The chain is encoded by TRBV11-2 joined to TRBJ2-1, with TRBD2 identical over 12 junction bases. For this chain, trimming is 8 bases at the V end and 0 bases at the J end, and the number of junction bases without a gene match is 8. The CDR3 has 17 amino acids, counting the end cysteine and phenylalanine. The kept DNA is CDR3 alone, 51 bases in frame from the first base. CDR1 is given as SGHAT and CDR2 as FQNNGV, both from the germline V gene.